This TCR beta chain was sequenced in a study of a mutant IDH1 vaccine in newly diagnosed glioma. About this clone itself: Its antigen is not known.

Produced via immunoSEQ multiplex PCR; TCRdb's table is partial and in-frame only. Here the sample spans tens of thousands of clones, about four fifths being singletons. CDR3 length: 15 amino acids. Germline CDR1 is MDHEN and CDR2 is SYDVKM. Trimming removed 6 bases at V and 4 bases at J, with 17 bases between. Time point in this sample: week 11, during vaccination. The investigators gave 300 ug of mutant IDH1 20-mer peptide in each vaccine dose, together with topical imiquimod. The J gene is TRBJ2-3, the V gene TRBV28; no clear D. This receptor was taken from a middle-aged man with glioma. The material was PBMCs, obtained from a glioma patient whose treatment included an IDH1 peptide vaccine. The CDR3 sequence: CASSSPPSNPDTQYF. In DNA, the CDR3 is TGTGCCAGCAGCTCTCCCCCCTCCAACCCAGATACGCAGTATTTT.